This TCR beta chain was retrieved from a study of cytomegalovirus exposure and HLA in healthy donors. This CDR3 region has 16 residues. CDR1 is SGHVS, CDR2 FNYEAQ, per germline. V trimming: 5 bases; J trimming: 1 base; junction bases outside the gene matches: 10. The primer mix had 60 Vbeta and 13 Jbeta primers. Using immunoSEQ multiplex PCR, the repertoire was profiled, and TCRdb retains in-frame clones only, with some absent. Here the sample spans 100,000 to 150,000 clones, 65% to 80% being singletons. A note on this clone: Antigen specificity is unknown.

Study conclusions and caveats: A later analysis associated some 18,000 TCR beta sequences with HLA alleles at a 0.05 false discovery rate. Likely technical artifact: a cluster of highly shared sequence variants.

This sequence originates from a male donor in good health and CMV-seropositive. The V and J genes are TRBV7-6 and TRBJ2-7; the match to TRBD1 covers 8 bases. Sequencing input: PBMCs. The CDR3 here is CASSHGQGRLSYEQYF. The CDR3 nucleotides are TGTGCCAGCAGCCACGGACAGGGACGCTTGTCCTACGAGCAGTACTTC.